These 18 T cell receptor beta chains were all obtained from the same sample, sequenced in a study of beta chain features in type 1 diabetes. cDNA synthesis used the whole RNA isolate, giving expressed TCRB sequences. Sequencing was performed with immunoSEQ multiplex PCR; in TCRdb, only in-frame clones are kept and a portion is missing. The profile shows around 250,000 clones, 12% to 15% of them singletons. Material for sequencing was naive CD4+ T cells from blood. These receptor sequences come from a woman aged 40 to 50 in good health.

The rearrangement uses TRBV7-9 and TRBJ2-7, with D unclear. This CDR3 has 15 amino acids. V lost 1 base and J 5 bases, leaving 15 bases between the germline ends. CDR1 SEHNR and CDR2 FQNEAQ come from the germline V gene (reference sequence). This CDR3 is CASSLEGRSLNEQYF. The CDR3 nucleotides read TGTGCCAGCAGCTTAGAAGGCCGGAGCCTAAACGAGCAGTACTTC.

Note on this clone: The sample contains more than one DNA sequence encoding this CDR3. This chain connects TRBV18 to TRBJ2-3; D is perhaps TRBD2 (5 bases). Looked up from germline, CDR1 is KGHSH and CDR2 is LQKENI. The CDR3 is 14 amino acids. Trimming took 2 bases from V and 6 from J, leaving 12 bases between them. The CDR3 DNA reads as TGTGCCAGCTCACCAGCCGCGGGTTTCGATACGCAGTATTTT. Its protein product is CASSPAAGFDTQYF.

This clone appeared a few times. The chain links TRBV18 to TRBJ2-6; D is unresolved. The CDR3 contains 15 residues. Per germline, CDR1 KGHSH and CDR2 LQKENI. Trimming removed 2 bases at V and 2 bases at J, with 7 bases between. CDR3 bases: TGTGCCAGCTCACCAACTCTGGCTGGGGCCAACGTCCTGACTTTC. As protein: CASSPTLAGANVLTF.

The CDR3: CASSTGTSFAETQYF. The CDR3 DNA reads as TGTGCCAGTAGTACCGGGACTAGCTTTGCGGAGACCCAGTACTTC. The chain carries TRBV19 and TRBJ2-5, with 9 positions matching TRBD2. The germline gives CDR1 LNHDA, CDR2 SQIVND (reference sequence). The CDR3 sequence is 15 residues long. The junction had 8 bases not matched to a gene; V was cut back by 4 bases and J by 5 bases.

This chain links TRBV27 with TRBJ1-1, with D hard to call. This CDR3 contains 15 residues. Trimming left V 8 bases short and J 1 base short, with 17 bases between. Germline assignment: CDR1 MNHEY and CDR2 SMNVEV (reference sequence). This chain's CDR3 is CASLPLRSGNTEAFF. As DNA, the CDR3 is TGTGCCAGCCTCCCGTTGAGGTCCGGGAACACTGAAGCTTTCTTT.

This clone was detected a few times. The rearrangement joins TRBV28 to TRBJ2-4; D might be TRBD2 (5 bases). CDR1 and CDR2 from the germline V gene are MDHEN and SYDVKM. The germline V and J ends were trimmed by 7 bases and 0 bases, with 13 bases remaining between them. The CDR3 has 15 residues. CDR3 nucleotide sequence: TGTGCCAGCACCTCTCGGGGTCTAGCCAAAAACATTCAGTACTTC. Translated, it gives CASTSRGLAKNIQYF.

V usage is TRBV9 and J usage is TRBJ2-6; D is possibly TRBD2 (7 bases). This CDR3 contains 17 residues. Germline assignment: CDR1 SGDLS and CDR2 YYNGEE. V lost 6 bases to trimming and J lost 0 bases, with 16 bases between them. The CDR3 loop reads CASTLEGGTSGANVLTF. For the CDR3, the DNA is TGTGCCAGCACCCTTGAGGGGGGGACCTCTGGGGCCAACGTCCTGACTTTC.

The rearrangement uses TRBV7-2 and TRBJ2-5, with TRBD2 matching 10 bases. The V segment lost 4 bases and the J segment 7 bases; nucleotides outside the gene matches: 9. Looked up from germline, CDR1 is SGHTA and CDR2 is FQGNSA. This CDR3 contains 15 residues. CDR3 protein: CASSSQMSGGGTQYF. CDR3 DNA sequence: TGTGCCAGCAGCTCCCAAATGAGCGGGGGGGGGACCCAGTACTTC.

This clone was recorded a few times. CDR3 in DNA: TGTGCCAGCAGCTTTAAGCTTGCCCTACAGGGCCAAGAGACCCAGTACTTC. It specifies CASSFKLALQGQETQYF. The genes are TRBV11-2 and TRBJ2-5; D perhaps matches TRBD1 (6 bases). The CDR3 is 17 amino acids. Trimming removed 3 bases from V and 1 base from J, with 18 bases in between. From germline, CDR1 is SGHAT and CDR2 FQNNGV.

A few counts support this clone. This rearrangement joins TRBV19 to TRBJ2-1, with 9 bases aligning to TRBD2. The germline gives CDR1 LNHDA, CDR2 SQIVND (reference sequence). CDR3 length: 16 amino acids. V gave up 7 bases and J gave up 2 bases; unmatched junction bases: 9. CDR3 sequence (DNA): TGTGCCAGTATCCATGCTGCGGGGGGGGCCTACAATGAGCAGTTCTTC. Protein sequence: CASIHAAGGAYNEQFF.

This clone has a handful of counts. The chain uses TRBV5-6 and TRBJ1-5; D is possibly TRBD1 (5 bases). The germline V gene encodes CDR1 SGHDT and CDR2 YYEEEE. V lost 4 bases and J lost 4, with 15 bases in between. The CDR3 consists of 15 residues. The CDR3 here is CASSPRAAGNQPQHF. In DNA form, the CDR3 reads TGTGCCAGCAGCCCTAGGGCGGCAGGGAATCAGCCCCAGCATTTT.

This clone showed up just a few times. V gene TRBV19 combines with J gene TRBJ2-1; D may be TRBD2 (6 bases). The CDR3 contains 15 residues. CDR1 is LNHDA and CDR2 is SQIVND in the germline V gene (reference sequence). Trimming stripped 6 bases from V and 0 bases from J, with 12 bases between. The CDR3 spells CASRLETSSYNEQFF. CDR3 DNA sequence: TGTGCCAGTAGATTGGAGACTAGCTCCTACAATGAGCAGTTCTTC.

This clone has more than one count but fewer than ten. This chain uses TRBV9 with TRBJ2-2, with TRBD2 matching 7 bases. With V trimmed by 3 bases and J by 5 bases, 13 bases remained unmatched. Germline lookup yields CDR1 SGDLS and CDR2 YYNGEE. The CDR3 length is 17 residues. CDR3 sequence (DNA): TGTGCCAGCAGCGCTACGCCGGGAGGATTTATTACCGGGGAGCTGTTTTTT. It codes for CASSATPGGFITGELFF. Variable domain in full (rest from reference TRBV9 and TRBJ2-2): DSGVTQTPKHLITATGQRVTLRCSPRSGDLSVYWYQQSLDQGLQFLIQYYNGEERAKGNILERFSAQQFPDLHSELNLSSLELGDSALYFCASSATPGGFITGELFFGEGSRLTVL.

This sequence joins TRBV2 and TRBJ2-7; TRBD2 matches at 8 bases. The CDR3 totals 12 residues. CDR1 is SNHLY, CDR2 FYNNEI, per germline. V lost 6 bases, J lost 7 bases, and 5 bases stayed unmatched. The CDR3 loop is CASRGLVREQYF. CDR3 nucleotides: TGTGCCAGCAGGGGACTAGTGCGGGAGCAGTACTTC.

The chain couples TRBV6-5 to TRBJ1-2, with D perhaps matching TRBD1 (5 bases). The CDR3 is 13 residues long. The germline V gene has CDR1 MNHEY and CDR2 SVGAGI. Trimming stripped 5 bases from V and 7 bases from J, with 14 bases between. The CDR3 nucleotides read TGTGCCAGCAGTCGGGGGAGGGCGGGTGGCTACACCTTC. This sequence encodes CASSRGRAGGYTF.

V is TRBV5-1 and J is TRBJ2-5; possible D gene TRBD1, 6 bases. The tail of the sequence fits TRBJ2-7 better, so the J call may be wrong. This CDR3 is built from 15 residues. In germline, CDR1 is SGHRS, CDR2 YFSETQ. In nucleotides, the CDR3 is TGCGCCAGCAGCTTGGGACAGGTCGATCCCTACGAGCAGTACTTC. Encoded protein: CASSLGQVDPYEQYF.

The V call is TRBV29-1, the J call TRBJ1-4, with TRBD1 as a possible D gene (5 bases). V gave up 7 bases and J gave up 8 bases, with 20 bases separating them. Germline loops: CDR1 SQVTM, CDR2 ANQGSEA. The CDR3 is made up of 14 amino acids. In DNA, the CDR3 is TGCAGCGGTGTGGAGCCAGGGCGGGGGGAAAAACTGTTTTTT. It is translated as CSGVEPGRGEKLFF.

The chain employs TRBV25-1 and TRBJ1-2; D ambiguous. Looked up from germline, CDR1 is MGHDK and CDR2 is SYGVNS. Deletions cut 3 bases from V and 8 bases from J, with 10 bases between. This CDR3 comprises 12 residues. This CDR3 is CASSEKNWGYTF. In nucleotides, the CDR3 is TGTGCCAGCAGTGAGAAAAACTGGGGCTACACCTTC.